These T cell receptor beta chains were read from a single sample in a study of OX40 agonist ivuxolimab in advanced cancers. Assay used: immunoSEQ multiplex PCR; TCRdb lists only in-frame clones, some missing. The table records roughly 67,000 clones, roughly 90% of them present only once. The sequencing used CD4+ or CD8+ T cells sorted from blood, collected in a trial of the OX40 agonist ivuxolimab. The receptors shown here come from an adult with an advanced solid tumor such as melanoma, head and neck, liver or kidney cancer. CDR3s include the opening cysteine and the closing phenylalanine or tryptophan. The D gene is left open where the match is weak. Size is stated for part of the rows, as once, few or many counts, or as a class when the clone is expanded.

TRBV18	-	-	TRBJ1-1	CASSRVNTEAFF	TGTGCCAGCTCAAGAGTGAACACTGAAGCTTTCTTT
TRBV2	-	-	TRBJ1-5	CASSGSGQGNQPQHF	TGTGCCAGCAGTGGGTCAGGTCAGGGGAATCAGCCCCAGCATTTT
TRBV28	-	-	TRBJ1-2	CASSLWRLGGYTF	TGTGCCAGCAGTTTGTGGCGGTTGGGAGGCTACACCTTC
TRBV5-1	once	TRBD1	TRBJ2-1	CASSPQGQGINEQFF	TGCGCCAGCAGCCCCCAGGGACAGGGGATCAATGAGCAGTTCTTC
TRBV2	-	-	TRBJ1-5	CASMGDGSNQPQHF	TGTGCCAGCATGGGAGACGGGAGCAATCAGCCCCAGCATTTT
TRBV7-6	once	TRBD2	TRBJ2-7	CASSWEGTSGSSEQYF	TGTGCCAGCAGCTGGGAAGGGACTAGCGGATCGAGCGAGCAGTACTTC
TRBV2	-	-	TRBJ2-3	CATRGTSTDTQYF	TGTGCCACGAGGGGGACTAGCACAGATACGCAGTATTTT
TRBV28	-	TRBD2	TRBJ2-7	CASSLSRDYEEQYF	TGTGCCAGCAGTTTATCTAGGGACTATGAAGAGCAGTACTTC
TRBV7-8	-	TRBD1	TRBJ2-2	CASSRRTGVDTGELFF	TGTGCCAGCAGCCGACGGACAGGGGTGGACACCGGGGAGCTGTTTTTT
TRBV28	-	-	TRBJ1-1	CASSKRYTEAFF	TGTGCCAGCAGTAAGAGGTACACTGAAGCTTTCTTT